Listed here are 6 T cell receptor beta chains from one sample, sequenced in a study of OX40 agonist ivuxolimab in advanced cancers. Sequencing was performed with immunoSEQ multiplex PCR; in TCRdb, only in-frame clones are kept and a portion is missing. The sample consists of about 30,000 clones, 70% to 80% of them appearing once. Sequencing was performed on CD4+ or CD8+ T cells sorted from blood, taken in a trial of the OX40 agonist ivuxolimab. The receptors shown here come from an adult with an advanced solid tumor such as melanoma, head and neck, liver or kidney cancer.

The chain recombines TRBV5-6 with TRBJ2-7; no definite D call. CDR1 and CDR2 from the germline V gene are SGHDT and YYEEEE. Trimming took 0 bases from V and 3 from J, leaving 4 bases between them. The CDR3 is made up of 12 amino acids. The CDR3 region is CASSLGLYEQYF. The CDR3 nucleotides read TGTGCCAGCAGCTTGGGCCTCTACGAGCAGTACTTC.

The gene calls are TRBV9 and TRBJ1-2; D is possibly TRBD1 (6 bases). Trimming took 8 bases from V and 2 from J, leaving 16 bases between them. CDR3 length: 14 residues. Germline values: CDR1 SGDLS, CDR2 YYNGEE. CDR3 sequence: CASVRGLGNYGYTF. CDR3 coding DNA: TGTGCCAGTGTGAGGGGGTTGGGAAACTATGGCTACACCTTC.

This rearrangement joins TRBV5-4 to TRBJ2-1, with 7 nucleotides matching TRBD2. This CDR3 spans 13 amino acids. The J segment lost 9 bases and the V segment lost 0 bases, leaving 3 bases of the junction unmatched. Per germline, CDR1 SGHNT and CDR2 YYREEE (reference sequence). The chain's CDR3 is CASSLEPSGEQFF. DNA for the CDR3: TGTGCCAGCAGCTTGGAGCCTAGCGGTGAGCAGTTCTTC.

The chain uses TRBV7-9 and TRBJ1-1; D gene uncertain. The germline V gene encodes CDR1 SEHNR and CDR2 FQNEAQ (reference sequence). The length of the CDR3 is 11 residues. The V end was cut by 5 bases, the J end by 8 bases, with 9 bases between. Here the CDR3 DNA reads TGTGCCAGCAGCGGGCGCCCCGAAGCTTTCTTT. Residues: CASSGRPEAFF.

The rearrangement links TRBV23-1 to TRBJ2-7; D not resolved. TRBV23-1 is an open reading frame whose function is uncertain. Deletions cut 11 bases from V and 13 bases from J, with 21 bases between. The CDR3 runs to 11 residues. The CDR3 DNA follows: TGCGCCCCGACGCCCAGGTCGGATGATTACTTC. This encodes CAPTPRSDDYF.

The rearrangement links TRBV7-9 to TRBJ2-7, with a possible D match to TRBD2 (7 bases). V was shortened by 5 bases and J by 7 bases, with 21 bases between the two germline ends. This CDR3 region has 15 residues. From germline, CDR1 is SEHNR and CDR2 FQNEAQ (reference sequence). DNA for the CDR3: TGTGCCAGCAGCCCGCCGGGGGGCCGACTGGGGGAGCAGTACTTC. Protein sequence: CASSPPGGRLGEQYF.